Below, 20 T cell receptor beta chains from the same sample are listed, as sequenced in a study of blood T cell repertoires in COVID-19. The method was immunoSEQ multiplex PCR; TCRdb's version includes in-frame clones alone and lacks a portion of them. The sample has 450,000 to 600,000 clones; roughly 87% are singletons. Input material: PBMCs or T cells enriched from blood (not recorded which). These receptors were taken from a woman aged 18-30 years who had recovered from COVID-19.

V is TRBV12-5 and J is TRBJ1-5; no firm D call. V was shortened by 7 bases and J by 4 bases, with 5 bases between the two germline ends. CDR1 and CDR2 from the germline V gene are LGHNT and FRNRAP. The CDR3 is 11 residues long. CDR3 protein: CASANNQPQHF. The DNA of the CDR3 is TGTGCTAGTGCCAATAATCAGCCCCAGCATTTT.

CDR3 bases: TGTGCCAGCAGCGTAGTGGGGCTTAATGAGCAGTTCTTC. Its protein product is CASSVVGLNEQFF. The chain uses TRBV9 and TRBJ2-1; possible D gene TRBD1, 5 bases. CDR1 is SGDLS, CDR2 YYNGEE, per germline. The V and J ends lost 0 bases and 7 bases respectively, with 8 bases between them. The CDR3 length is 13 residues.

This chain joins TRBV5-6 and TRBJ1-4; perhaps TRBD1 as D (6 bases). This CDR3 has 13 amino acids. Looked up from germline, CDR1 is SGHDT and CDR2 is YYEEEE. V was pared by 3 bases and J by 8 bases, with 11 bases between. The chain's CDR3 is CASSSQGSEKLFF. The CDR3 region has the DNA TGTGCCAGCAGCTCACAGGGAAGCGAAAAACTGTTTTTT.

V usage is TRBV7-6 and J usage is TRBJ2-5; TRBD1 is a possible D gene (6 bases). CDR1 and CDR2 (germline): SGHVS, FNYEAQ. Trimming shortened V by 1 base and J by 3 bases, and 6 bases separated the two germline ends. The length of the CDR3 is 13 residues. CDR3 DNA sequence: TGTGCCAGCAGCTTAGGACAGGAAGAGACCCAGTACTTC. Its translation: CASSLGQEETQYF.

V and J are TRBV7-2 and TRBJ1-5; TRBD1 matches at 8 bases. The CDR3 spans 15 residues. After removal of 6 bases from V and 2 bases from J, the junction contained 6 bases not matched to a gene. Germline loops: CDR1 SGHTA, CDR2 FQGNSA. The DNA of the CDR3 is TGTGCCAGCAGTTCCAGGGGGCATGGCAATCAGCCCCAGCATTTT. Translating gives CASSSRGHGNQPQHF.

The genes are TRBV25-1 and TRBJ1-1; D is possibly TRBD1 (5 bases). V gave up 2 bases and J gave up 3 bases, with 7 bases separating them. The CDR3 is made up of 13 amino acids. CDR1 and CDR2 (germline): MGHDK, SYGVNS. The CDR3 nucleotides are TGTGCCAGCAGTGAAGGGACTGACACTGAAGCTTTCTTT. It is translated as CASSEGTDTEAFF.

The CDR3 region has the DNA TGTGCCAGCAGTTCCTTCACAGGGCGAACTGAAGCTTTCTTT. This codes for CASSSFTGRTEAFF. The J gene is TRBJ1-1, the V gene TRBV27; the D gene is possibly TRBD1 (6 bases). The CDR3 length is 14 residues. V gave up 4 bases and J gave up 5 bases, with 14 bases separating them. Looked up from germline, CDR1 is MNHEY and CDR2 is SMNVEV (reference sequence).

V gene TRBV18 combines with J gene TRBJ1-2; 10 bases are a match to TRBD1. Germline V gene data show CDR1 as KGHSH and CDR2 as LQKENI. After removal of 4 bases from V and 8 bases from J, the junction contained 4 bases not matched to a gene. The CDR3 contains 13 residues. The CDR3 loop is CASSLGTGDGYTF. DNA for the CDR3: TGTGCCAGCTCACTAGGGACAGGGGACGGCTACACCTTC.

This clone showed up just a few times. This chain links TRBV5-4 with TRBJ1-2; TRBD1 matches 7 bases. The CDR3 extends over 11 amino acids. With 3 bases clipped from V and 14 bases from J, the junction kept 7 bases outside the gene matches. Germline CDR1 SGHNT, CDR2 YYREEE (reference sequence). This CDR3 is CASSSTGVYTF. CDR3 coding DNA: TGTGCCAGCAGCTCTACAGGGGTCTATACCTTC.

On this clone: An end of the junction differs from the germline gene, which may be a read error. The CDR3 nucleotides read TGTGCCAGCTCGGTTCAGGCCCAGCATTTT. Translating it yields CASSVQAQHF. This chain connects TRBV18 to TRBJ1-5; D unclear. Germline V gene sequence: CDR1 KGHSH, CDR2 LQKENI. The CDR3 is 10 residues long.

The rearrangement uses TRBV30 and TRBJ1-2, with a weak D call TRBD1 (5 bases). CDR1 is GTSNPN, CDR2 SVGIG, per germline (reference sequence). Trimming pared 4 bases from V and 1 base from J, leaving 13 bases between. The CDR3 runs to 14 residues. The CDR3 region is CAWIKGLLNYGYTF. In DNA form, the CDR3 reads TGTGCCTGGATTAAGGGACTACTTAACTATGGCTACACCTTC.

The CDR3 protein is CASSPTGGVRITEAFF. DNA of the CDR3: TGTGCCAGCAGCCCGACAGGGGGAGTAAGGATCACTGAAGCTTTCTTT. The V gene is TRBV4-2, the J gene TRBJ1-1, with TRBD1 identical over 9 bases. The CDR3 extends over 16 amino acids. Trimming removed 4 bases from V and 4 bases from J; junction bases left unmatched: 10. Per germline, CDR1 LGHNA and CDR2 YNFKEQ.

In DNA form, the CDR3 reads TGTGCCTGGACCGCCAGGGGTCTTAGCACAGATACGCAGTATTTT. The encoded protein is CAWTARGLSTDTQYF. The V and J genes are TRBV30 and TRBJ2-3; maybe TRBD1 (6 bases). CDR3 length: 15 amino acids. CDR1 and CDR2 (germline): GTSNPN, SVGIG (reference sequence). V was pared by 4 bases and J by 0 bases, with 14 bases between.

This rearrangement joins TRBV11-2 to TRBJ2-7; the match to TRBD2 covers 7 bases. The CDR3 is made up of 17 amino acids. Germline trimming cut 2 bases from V and 4 bases from J; bases unmatched to any gene: 14. Germline V gene sequence: CDR1 SGHAT, CDR2 FQNNGV. The CDR3 bases are TGTGCCAGCAGCTTACGGGGGGAGGACTTGATCCCTTACGAGCAGTACTTC. It encodes CASSLRGEDLIPYEQYF.

The chain couples TRBV3-1 (or the pseudogene TRBV3-2) to TRBJ2-3, with 13 bases that match TRBD2. This CDR3 has 15 amino acids. CDR1 is LGHDT and CDR2 is YNNKEL in the germline V gene (reference sequence). J lost 7 bases, V lost 1 base, and 2 bases had no gene match. This CDR3 is CASSQAGLAGNTQYF. CDR3 DNA sequence: TGTGCCAGCAGCCAAGCGGGACTAGCGGGGAATACGCAGTATTTT.

CDR3: CASSQAPSRWNYNEQFF. The CDR3, as DNA: TGCGCCAGCAGCCAAGCCCCTAGCCGGTGGAATTACAATGAGCAGTTCTTC. V gene TRBV4-1 combines with J gene TRBJ2-1; tentative D call: TRBD2 (5 bases). The CDR3 totals 17 residues. The V gene lost 1 base and the J gene lost 4 bases, with 17 bases spanning the gap. CDR1 MGHRA and CDR2 YSYEKL come from the germline V gene.

The chain carries TRBV5-8 and TRBJ2-3, with 15 bases identical to TRBD2. J lost 0 bases, V lost 4 bases, and 9 bases had no gene match. Germline-derived CDR1 and CDR2 are SGHTS and YDEGEE. The length of the CDR3 is 19 residues. The CDR3 is CASSLGTSGGSTSTDTQYF. The CDR3, as DNA: TGTGCCAGCAGCCTGGGGACTAGCGGGGGGAGCACTAGCACAGATACGCAGTATTTT.

V usage is TRBV5-6 and J usage is TRBJ2-3; TRBD1 might be the D (5 bases). The germline CDR1 and CDR2 sequences are SGHDT and YYEEEE. This CDR3 spans 16 amino acids. The V end lost 1 base, the J end lost 0 bases, and 12 bases lay between the germline ends. CDR3 coding DNA: TGTGCCAGCAGCTTGAGACTGGACATGAGCACAGATACGCAGTATTTT. As protein: CASSLRLDMSTDTQYF.

This chain links TRBV4-1 with TRBJ1-2, with 7 bases matching TRBD1. CDR3 length: 16 amino acids. The V segment lost 6 bases and the J segment 3 bases; nucleotides outside the gene matches: 13. The germline V gene encodes CDR1 MGHRA and CDR2 YSYEKL. The CDR3 DNA sequence: TGCGCCAGCAGTATCACAGGGGATCGGTCGGACTATGGCTACACCTTC. Protein sequence: CASSITGDRSDYGYTF.

The chain employs TRBV3-1 (or the pseudogene TRBV3-2) and TRBJ2-5; 10 bases line up with TRBD2. V was clipped by 2 bases and J by 4 bases; unmatched bases: 10. The CDR3 has 17 amino acids. Germline CDR1 reads LGHDT; CDR2 reads YNNKEL (reference sequence). CDR3 protein: CASSQYSGGELGETQYF. The CDR3 bases are TGTGCCAGCAGCCAATACAGCGGGGGGGAATTAGGAGAGACCCAGTACTTC.